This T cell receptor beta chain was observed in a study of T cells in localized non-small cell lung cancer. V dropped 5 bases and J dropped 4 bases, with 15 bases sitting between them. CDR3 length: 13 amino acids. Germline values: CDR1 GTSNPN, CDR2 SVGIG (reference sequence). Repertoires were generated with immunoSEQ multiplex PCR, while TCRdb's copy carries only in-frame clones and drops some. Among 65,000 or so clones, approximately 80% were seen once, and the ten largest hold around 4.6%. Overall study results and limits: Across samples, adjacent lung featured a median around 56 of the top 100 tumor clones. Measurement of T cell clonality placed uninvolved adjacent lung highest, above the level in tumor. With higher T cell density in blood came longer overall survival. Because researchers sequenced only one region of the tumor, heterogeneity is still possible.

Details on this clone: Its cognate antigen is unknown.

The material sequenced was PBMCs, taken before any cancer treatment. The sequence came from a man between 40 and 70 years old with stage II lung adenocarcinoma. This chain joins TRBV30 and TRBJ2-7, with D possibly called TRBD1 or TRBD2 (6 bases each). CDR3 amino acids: CAWGGQGLYEQYF. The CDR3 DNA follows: TGTGCCTGGGGGGGGCAGGGATTATACGAGCAGTACTTC.